This TCR beta chain was sequenced during a study of shared clonotypes between healthy human individuals. This clone has only one observation. The antigen is undetermined. Study conclusions and caveats: The authors sampled blood alone, and tissue repertoires likely differ.

Original processing notes: Filtering of immunoSEQ junctional sequences could not match full-length read filtering. Profiled with immunoSEQ multiplex PCR; TCRdb holds only in-frame clones, not every one. V and J calls and clone size are copied from that table; D and trimming were computed from the DNA. The repertoire holds some 2.3 million clones, with just over 90% as singletons. The germline V gene encodes CDR1 KGHSH and CDR2 LQKENI. This CDR3 has 15 residues. Trimming cost V 2 bases and J 6 bases, with 17 bases left between them. Those who donated were healthy HIV-negative adults, with no recent acute infections or vaccinations reported.

The clonotype originates from a man younger than 35 in good health. Some clones in this sample may be carry-over from other donors' samples. The sample comprised naive CD4+ T cells from PBMCs. Indicated subset: CD45RA+ positively selected. The V and J genes are TRBV18 and TRBJ2-7; tentatively, D is TRBD1 (5 bases). DNA of the CDR3: TGTGCCAGCTCACCAGAAGGCGGCTTAACAGGCGAGCAGTACTTC. This gives the protein CASSPEGGLTGEQYF.